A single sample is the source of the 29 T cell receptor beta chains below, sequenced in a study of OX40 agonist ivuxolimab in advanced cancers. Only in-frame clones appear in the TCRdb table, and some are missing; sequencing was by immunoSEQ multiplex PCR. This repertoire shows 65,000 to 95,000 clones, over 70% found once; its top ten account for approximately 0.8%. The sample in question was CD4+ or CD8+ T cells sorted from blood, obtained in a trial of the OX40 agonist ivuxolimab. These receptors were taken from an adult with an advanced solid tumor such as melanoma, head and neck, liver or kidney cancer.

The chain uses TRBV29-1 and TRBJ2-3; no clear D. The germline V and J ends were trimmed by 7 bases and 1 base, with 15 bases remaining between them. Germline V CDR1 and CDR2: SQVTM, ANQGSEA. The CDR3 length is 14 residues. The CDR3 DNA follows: TGCAGCGCCCCGGCCCTGCACGGCACAGATACGCAGTATTTT. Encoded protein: CSAPALHGTDTQYF.

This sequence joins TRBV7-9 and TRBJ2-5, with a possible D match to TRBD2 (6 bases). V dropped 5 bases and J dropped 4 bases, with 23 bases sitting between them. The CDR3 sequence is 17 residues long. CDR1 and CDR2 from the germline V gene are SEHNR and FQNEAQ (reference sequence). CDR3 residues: CASSPASGWRVGETQYF. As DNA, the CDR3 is TGTGCCAGCAGCCCAGCTTCGGGGTGGAGGGTGGGAGAGACCCAGTACTTC.

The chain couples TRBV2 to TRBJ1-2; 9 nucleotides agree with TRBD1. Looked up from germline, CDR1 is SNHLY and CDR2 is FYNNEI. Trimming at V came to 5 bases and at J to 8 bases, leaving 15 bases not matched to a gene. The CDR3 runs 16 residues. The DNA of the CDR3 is TGTGCCAGCAGTCGGCTACCCCGGACAGGGGCCGAGGGCTACACCTTC. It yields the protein CASSRLPRTGAEGYTF. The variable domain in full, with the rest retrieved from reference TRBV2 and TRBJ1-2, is EPEVTQTPSHQVTQMGQEVILRCVPISNHLYFYWYRQILGQKVEFLVSFYNNEISEKSEIFDDQFSVERPDGSNFTLKIRSTKLEDSAMYFCASSRLPRTGAEGYTFGSGTRLTVV.

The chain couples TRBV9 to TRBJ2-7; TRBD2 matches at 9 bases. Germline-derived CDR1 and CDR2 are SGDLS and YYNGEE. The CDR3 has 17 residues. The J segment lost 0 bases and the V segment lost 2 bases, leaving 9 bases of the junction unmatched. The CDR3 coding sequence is TGTGCCAGCAGCGTTCTCTTAGCGGGAGTCTTCTCCTACGAGCAGTACTTC. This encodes CASSVLLAGVFSYEQYF.

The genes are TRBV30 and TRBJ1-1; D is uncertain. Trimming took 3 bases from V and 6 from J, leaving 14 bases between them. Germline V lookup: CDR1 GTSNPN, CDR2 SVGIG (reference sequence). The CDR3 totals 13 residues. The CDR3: CAWSPWVNAEAFF. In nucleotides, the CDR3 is TGTGCCTGGAGCCCCTGGGTTAACGCTGAAGCTTTCTTT.

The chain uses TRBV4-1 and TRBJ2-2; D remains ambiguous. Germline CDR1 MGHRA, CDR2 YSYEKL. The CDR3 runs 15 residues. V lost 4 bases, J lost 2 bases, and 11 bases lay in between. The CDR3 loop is CASSLRSSNTGELFF. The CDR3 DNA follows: TGCGCCAGCAGCCTACGCAGTTCTAACACCGGGGAGCTGTTTTTT.

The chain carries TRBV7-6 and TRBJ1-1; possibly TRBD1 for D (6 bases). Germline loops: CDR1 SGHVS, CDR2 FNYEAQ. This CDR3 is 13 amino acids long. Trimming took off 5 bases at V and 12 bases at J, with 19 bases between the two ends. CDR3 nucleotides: TGTGCCAGCAGCGGGTACAGGGATCGGAGGACTTTCTTT. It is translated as CASSGYRDRRTFF.

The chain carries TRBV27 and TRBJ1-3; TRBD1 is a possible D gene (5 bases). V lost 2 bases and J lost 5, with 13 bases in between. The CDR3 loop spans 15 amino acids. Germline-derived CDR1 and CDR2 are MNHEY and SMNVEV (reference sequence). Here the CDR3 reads CASSLNGAGRNTIYF. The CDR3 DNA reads TGTGCCAGCAGTTTAAATGGGGCCGGGAGAAACACCATATATTTT.

CDR3 sequence: CASSLVGGGDSPLHF. CDR3 DNA sequence: TGTGCCAGCAGCTTAGTTGGCGGCGGGGATTCACCCCTCCACTTT. This sequence joins TRBV7-2 and TRBJ1-6; no definite D call. The V end was cut by 1 base, the J end by 8 bases, with 12 bases between. The CDR3 loop spans 15 amino acids. Germline V CDR1 and CDR2: SGHTA, FQGNSA. Looking up the rest from reference TRBV7-2 and TRBJ1-6 gives the full variable domain: GAGVSQSPSNKVTEKGKDVELRCDPISGHTALYWYRQSLGQGLEFLIYFQGNSAPDKSGLPSDRFSAERTGGSVSTLTIQRTQQEDSAVYLCASSLVGGGDSPLHFGNGTRLTVT.

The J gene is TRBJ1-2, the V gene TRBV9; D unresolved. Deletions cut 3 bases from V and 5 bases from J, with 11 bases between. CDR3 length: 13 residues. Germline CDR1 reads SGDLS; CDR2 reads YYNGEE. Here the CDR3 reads CASSGDQRYGYTF. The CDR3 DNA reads TGTGCCAGCAGCGGAGATCAGCGTTATGGCTACACCTTC.

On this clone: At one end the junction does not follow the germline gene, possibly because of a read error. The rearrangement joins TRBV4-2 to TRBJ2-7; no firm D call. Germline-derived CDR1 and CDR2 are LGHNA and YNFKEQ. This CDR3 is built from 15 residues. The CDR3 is CASRQGELLLYEQYF. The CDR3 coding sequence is TGTGCCAGCAGGCAAGGTGAACTTTTGCTCTACGAGCAGTACTTC.

This CDR3 is CASSLSPKVLGQGGNEQFF. In DNA, the CDR3 is TGTGCCAGCAGTTTATCCCCGAAGGTTCTGGGACAGGGGGGGAATGAGCAGTTCTTC. V is TRBV28 and J is TRBJ2-1, with TRBD1 identical over 11 bases. The junction had 15 bases not matched to a gene; V was cut back by 1 base and J by 7 bases. This CDR3 contains 19 residues. Germline-derived CDR1 and CDR2 are MDHEN and SYDVKM. The variable domain in full, completed from reference TRBV28 and TRBJ2-1, reads DVKVTQSSRYLVKRTGEKVFLECVQDMDHENMFWYRQDPGLGLRLIYFSYDVKMKEKGDIPEGYSVSREKKERFSLILESASTNQTSMYLCASSLSPKVLGQGGNEQFFGPGTRLTVL.

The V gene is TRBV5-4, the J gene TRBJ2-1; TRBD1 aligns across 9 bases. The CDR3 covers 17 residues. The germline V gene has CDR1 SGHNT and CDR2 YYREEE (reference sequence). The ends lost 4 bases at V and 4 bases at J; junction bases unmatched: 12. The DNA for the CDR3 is TGTGCCAGCAGCCCCCGAGCCGGGACAGGGATATACAATGAGCAGTTCTTC. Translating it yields CASSPRAGTGIYNEQFF.

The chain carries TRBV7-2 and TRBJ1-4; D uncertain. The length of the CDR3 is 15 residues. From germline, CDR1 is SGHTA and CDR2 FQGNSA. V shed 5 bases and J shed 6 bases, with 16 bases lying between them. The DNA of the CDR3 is TGTGCCAGCAGCACGGCTGGCAGGACGTATGAAAAACTGTTTTTT. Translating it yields CASSTAGRTYEKLFF.

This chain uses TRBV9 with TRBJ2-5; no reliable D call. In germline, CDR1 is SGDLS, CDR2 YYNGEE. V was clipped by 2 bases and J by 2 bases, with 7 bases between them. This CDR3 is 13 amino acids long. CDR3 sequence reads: CASSVGRQETQYF. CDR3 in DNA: TGTGCCAGCAGCGTTGGTAGGCAAGAGACCCAGTACTTC.

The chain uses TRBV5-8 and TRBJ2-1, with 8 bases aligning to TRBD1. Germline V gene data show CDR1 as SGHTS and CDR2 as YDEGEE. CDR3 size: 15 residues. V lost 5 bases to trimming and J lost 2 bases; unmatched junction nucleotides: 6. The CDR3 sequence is CASSRQGTTYNEQFF. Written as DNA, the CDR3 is TGTGCCAGCAGTCGACAGGGGACGACCTACAATGAGCAGTTCTTC. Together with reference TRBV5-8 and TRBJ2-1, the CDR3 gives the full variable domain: EAGVTQSPTHLIKTRGQQATLRCSPISGHTSVYWYQQALGLGLQFLLWYDEGEERNRGNFPPRFSGRQFPNYSSELNVNALELEDSALYLCASSRQGTTYNEQFFGPGTRLTVL.

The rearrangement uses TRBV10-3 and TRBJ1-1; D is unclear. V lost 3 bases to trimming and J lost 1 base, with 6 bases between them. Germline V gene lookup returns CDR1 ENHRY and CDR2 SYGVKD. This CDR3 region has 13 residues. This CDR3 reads CAISDLGNTEAFF. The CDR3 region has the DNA TGTGCCATCAGTGACTTGGGGAACACTGAAGCTTTCTTT.

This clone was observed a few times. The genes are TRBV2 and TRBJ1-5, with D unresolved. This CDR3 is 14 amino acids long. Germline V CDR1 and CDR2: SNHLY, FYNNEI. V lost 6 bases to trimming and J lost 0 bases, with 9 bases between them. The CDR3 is CASRMEYSNQPQHF. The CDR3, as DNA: TGTGCCAGCAGGATGGAGTATAGCAATCAGCCCCAGCATTTT.

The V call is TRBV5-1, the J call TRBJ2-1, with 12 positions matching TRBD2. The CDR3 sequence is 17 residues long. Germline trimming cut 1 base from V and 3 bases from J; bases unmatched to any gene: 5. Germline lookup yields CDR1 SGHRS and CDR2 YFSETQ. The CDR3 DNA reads TGCGCCAGCAGCTTGCCTCTAGCGGGGGGGCGCTACAATGAGCAGTTCTTC. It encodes CASSLPLAGGRYNEQFF.

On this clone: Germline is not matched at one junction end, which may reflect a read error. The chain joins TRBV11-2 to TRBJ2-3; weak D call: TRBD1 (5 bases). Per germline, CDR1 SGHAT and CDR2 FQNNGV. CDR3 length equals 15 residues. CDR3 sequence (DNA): TGTGCCAGCAGCGTAGACGGACACCCCGGGGATACGCAGTATTTT. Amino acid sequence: CASSVDGHPGDTQYF.

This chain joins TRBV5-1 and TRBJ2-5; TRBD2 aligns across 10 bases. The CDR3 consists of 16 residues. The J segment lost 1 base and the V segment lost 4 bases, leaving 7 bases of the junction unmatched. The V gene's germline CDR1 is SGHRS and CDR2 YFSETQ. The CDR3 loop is CASSVRPSGGQETQYF. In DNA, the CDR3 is TGCGCCAGCAGCGTAAGGCCTAGCGGGGGCCAAGAGACCCAGTACTTC.

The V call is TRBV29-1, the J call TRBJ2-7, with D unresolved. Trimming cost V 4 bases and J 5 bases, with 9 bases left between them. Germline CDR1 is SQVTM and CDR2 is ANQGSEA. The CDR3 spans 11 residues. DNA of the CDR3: TGCAGCGTTGCCAGGTGGGACGAGCAGTACTTC. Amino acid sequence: CSVARWDEQYF.

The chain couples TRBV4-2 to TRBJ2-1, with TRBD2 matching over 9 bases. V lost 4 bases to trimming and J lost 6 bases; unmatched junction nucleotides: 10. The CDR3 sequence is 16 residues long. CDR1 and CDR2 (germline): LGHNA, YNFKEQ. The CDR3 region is CASSPRSSGIGNEQFF. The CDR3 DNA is TGTGCCAGCAGCCCCCGTTCTAGCGGGATTGGCAATGAGCAGTTCTTC.

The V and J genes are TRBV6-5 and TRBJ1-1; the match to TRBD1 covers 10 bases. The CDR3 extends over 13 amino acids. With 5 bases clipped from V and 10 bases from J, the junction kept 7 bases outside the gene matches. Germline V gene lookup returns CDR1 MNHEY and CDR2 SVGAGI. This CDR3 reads CASSTPGTGVAFF. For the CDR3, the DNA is TGTGCCAGCAGTACGCCCGGGACAGGGGTAGCTTTCTTT.

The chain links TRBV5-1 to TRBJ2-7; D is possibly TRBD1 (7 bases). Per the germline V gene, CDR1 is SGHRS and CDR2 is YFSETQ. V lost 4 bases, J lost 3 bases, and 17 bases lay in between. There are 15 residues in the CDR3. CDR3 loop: CASSPGAGQRYEQYF. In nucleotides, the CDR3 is TGCGCCAGCAGCCCTGGGGCGGGACAGCGCTACGAGCAGTACTTC.

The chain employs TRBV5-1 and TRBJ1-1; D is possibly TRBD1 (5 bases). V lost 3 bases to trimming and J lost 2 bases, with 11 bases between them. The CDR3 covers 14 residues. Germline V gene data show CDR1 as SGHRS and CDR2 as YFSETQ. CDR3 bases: TGCGCCAGCAGCTCCGGGACCAGAAACACTGAAGCTTTCTTT. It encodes CASSSGTRNTEAFF.

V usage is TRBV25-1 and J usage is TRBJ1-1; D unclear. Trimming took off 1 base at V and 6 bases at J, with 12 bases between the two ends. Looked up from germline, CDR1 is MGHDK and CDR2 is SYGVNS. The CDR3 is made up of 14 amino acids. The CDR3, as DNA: TGTGCCAGCAGTGAATTTGGACCTGCCGCTGAAGCTTTCTTT. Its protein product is CASSEFGPAAEAFF.

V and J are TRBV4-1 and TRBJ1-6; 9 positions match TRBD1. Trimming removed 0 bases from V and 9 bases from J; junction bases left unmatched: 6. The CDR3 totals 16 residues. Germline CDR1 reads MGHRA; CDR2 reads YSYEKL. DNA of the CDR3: TGCGCCAGCAGCCAAGACCCGGACAGGGGAGGTTCACCCCTCCACTTT. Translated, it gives CASSQDPDRGGSPLHF.

The CDR3 DNA follows: TGTGCCAGCAGTGTACTAGCTGGAGAGACCCAGTACTTC. This gives the protein CASSVLAGETQYF. This chain joins TRBV6-4 and TRBJ2-5, with a possible D match to TRBD2 (6 bases). CDR3 length equals 13 residues. Trimming stripped 4 bases from V and 4 bases from J, with 10 bases between. Germline CDR1 MRHNA, CDR2 SNTAGT.